The T cell receptor (beta chain) described here comes from a study of T cell responses to AZD1222 COVID-19 vaccine (dated by TCRdb to about 2021). Background for the entire study: TCR sequencing was performed for roughly 250 trial participants, of whom 200 to 210 were given two doses of AZD1222 and approximately 25 were given two doses of MenACWY control vaccine. Enrollment into the trials was organized by age into subgroups of 18-55, 56-69 and 70-plus years, and those subgroups contained roughly 140, 27 and 60 TCR-sequenced participants, respectively. Overall study results and their limits: Participants were mostly white British and included more females than males, and it was suggested by the authors that clonal diversity may have been underestimated. The vaccine-associated CD4 TCRs covered the entire spike protein, and the dominant responses fell in regions 160-218 and 743-854. Reportedly, almost half of the unique spike-specific TCRs recognized epitopes lying outside the regions that are mutated in the B.1.351 and B.1.1.7 variants. Only a handful of AZD1222 recipients were SARS-CoV-2 seropositive at baseline, limiting conclusions about previously exposed vaccinees. Because no samples from the day 14 peak response were available, repertoires could be characterized only after the peak T cell response. In the small 56-69-year group, the increase in depth fell short of significance, most likely because of low power. Spike-specific TCR breadth and depth rose significantly after two AZD1222 doses compared with day 0 and with MenACWY recipients.

About this clone itself: The target of this receptor is not known. No base qualities exist here, and no much larger clone lies one base off it.

This specimen's time point label, interpreted: baseline before first vaccination. The meaning of the sample's treatment or condition label: meningococcal conjugate vaccine given as trial control. Vaccinee samples were obtained from the UK trials COV001 and COV002, which included a single-blind randomized controlled phase 2/3 trial of AZD1222 (ChAdOx1 nCoV-19) in healthy adults. For TCRbeta chain sequencing, PBMC samples from trial participants were taken at day 0 and at day 28 after the second dose. The CDR3 regions of human TCRbeta chains were analyzed by immunosequencing. The study's own analysis went as follows. Repertoire TCRs were checked for matches against a reference library of SARS-CoV-2-specific TCRs that had been generated using the MIRA antigen-specificity platform. Breadth was defined as the fraction of unique TCRs that were SARS-CoV-2-associated. Depth was defined as the fraction of total T cells that were SARS-CoV-2-associated. Each spike-specific TCR was assigned to its reactive spike region and to a CD4 or CD8 class using the MIRA data. Log10-transformed breadth and depth values were compared by one-way ANOVA with Sidak's multiple comparisons tests. The clones in this table, taken by TCRdb from immuneACCESS, are in-frame only. Not every clone is retained; where verified, under half of the shortfall comes from an unresolved V gene, and the cause of the rest is unknown. That table furnishes V, J and clone size, whereas the DNA furnished D and trimming. Recorded for this sample are roughly 200,000 clones; around 93% of them occurred a single time. Roughly 1% of the sample goes to the ten largest clones.

Inclusive of the bounding cysteine and phenylalanine, the CDR3 is 13 residues long. Of all the DNA, just the CDR3 is kept, 39 bases in frame from base 1. The germline ends are 7 bases apart after V is trimmed by 3 bases and J by 4 bases. For CDR1 and CDR2, the germline V gene (reference sequence) lists LNHDA and SQIVND. The sequences come from peripheral blood, collected on day 0 of MenACWY control vaccination. The sequence came from an adult in good health. The receptor chain draws on TRBV19 and TRBJ1-5; no confident D gene assignment can be made. Here is the DNA: TGTGCCAGTAGTATGCAGAGAAATCAGCCCCAGCATTTT. It translates as CASSMQRNQPQHF. Reference TRBV19 and TRBJ1-5 genes cover what lies past the CDR3, so the full variable domain is DGGITQSPKYLFRKEGQNVTLSCEQNLNHDAMYWYRQDPGQGLRLIYYSQIVNDFQKGDIAEGYSVSREKKESFPLTVTSAQKNPTAFYLCASSMQRNQPQHFGDGTRLSIL.